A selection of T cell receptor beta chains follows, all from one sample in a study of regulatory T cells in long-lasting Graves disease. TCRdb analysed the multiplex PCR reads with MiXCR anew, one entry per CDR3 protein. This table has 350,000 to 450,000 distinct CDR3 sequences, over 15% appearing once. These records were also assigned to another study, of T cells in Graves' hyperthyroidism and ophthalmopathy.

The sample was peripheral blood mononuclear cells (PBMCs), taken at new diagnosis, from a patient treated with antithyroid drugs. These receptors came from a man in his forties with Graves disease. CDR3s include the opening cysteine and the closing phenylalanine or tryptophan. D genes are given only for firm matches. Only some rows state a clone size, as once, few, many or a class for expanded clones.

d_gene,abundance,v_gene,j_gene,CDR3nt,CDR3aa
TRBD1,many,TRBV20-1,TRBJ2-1,TGCAGTGCTAGCAGGGGGTACAATGAGCAGTTCTTC,CSASRGYNEQFF
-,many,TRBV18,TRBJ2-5,TGTGCCAGCTCACCTCCGAGCGAAGAGACCCAGTACTTC,CASSPPSEETQYF
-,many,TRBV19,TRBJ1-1,TGTGCCAGTAGACGAAATCCGGGACGGGGAAACACTGAAGCTTTCTTT,CASRRNPGRGNTEAFF
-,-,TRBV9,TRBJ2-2,TGTGCCAGCAGCCCCGGGAGTTGGGCGAACACCGGGGAGCTGTTTTTT,CASSPGSWANTGELFF
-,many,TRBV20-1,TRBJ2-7,TGCAGTGCTACCAGGGGGGCCTACGAGCAGTACTTC,CSATRGAYEQYF
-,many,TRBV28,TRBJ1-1,TGTGCCAGCATCCGGGGGGGGCCTGAAGCTTTCTTT,CASIRGGPEAFF
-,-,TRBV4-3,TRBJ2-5,TGCGCCAGCAGCCAAGATTTCAGGGGTGGGGAGACCCAGTACTTC,CASSQDFRGGETQYF
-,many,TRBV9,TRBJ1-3,TGTGCCAGCAGTCTAGATCCCTCTGGAAACACCATATATTTT,CASSLDPSGNTIYF
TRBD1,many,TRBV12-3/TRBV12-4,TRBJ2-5,TGTGCCAGCAGAAGGGGGACAGGGGATCTCCAAGAGACCCAGTACTTC,CASRRGTGDLQETQYF
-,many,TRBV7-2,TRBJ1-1,TGTGCCAGCAGCCGGGGCTACACTGAAGCTTTCTTT,CASSRGYTEAFF
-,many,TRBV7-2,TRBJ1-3,TGTGCCAGCAGCTTAGTAAGGGGCCAAAACTCTGGAAACACCATATATTTT,CASSLVRGQNSGNTIYF
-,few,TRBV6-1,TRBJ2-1,TGTGCCAGCAGTGAAGCGTGGGGCGCGGTGGTCAATGAGCAGTTCTTC,CASSEAWGAVVNEQFF
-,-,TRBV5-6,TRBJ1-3,TGTGCCAGCAGCTTCTACTCTGGAAACACCATATATTTT,CASSFYSGNTIYF
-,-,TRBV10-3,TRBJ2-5,TGTGCCATCAGCCTGAATGCTCAAGAGACCCAGTACTTC,CAISLNAQETQYF
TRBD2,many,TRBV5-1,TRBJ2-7,TGCGCCAGCAGCTTGGCTAGCGGGGGGTACTACGAGCAGTACTTC,CASSLASGGYYEQYF
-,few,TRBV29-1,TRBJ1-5,TGCAGCGTTATTACAGGGCGGGATCAGCCCCAGCATTTT,CSVITGRDQPQHF
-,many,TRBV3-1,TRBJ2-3,TGTGCCAGCAGCCAAGATCCAGGAGATACGCAGTATTTT,CASSQDPGDTQYF
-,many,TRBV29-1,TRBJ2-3,TGCAGCGGGGCGAATCGGGGGGCCTCAGATACGCAGTATTTT,CSGANRGASDTQYF
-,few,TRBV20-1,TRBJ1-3,TGCAGTGCTAGACTTGGCAACTCTGGAAACACCATATATTTT,CSARLGNSGNTIYF
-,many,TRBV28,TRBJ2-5,TGTGCCAGCAGCCACCAGGCCAGACAGTACTTC,CASSHQARQYF
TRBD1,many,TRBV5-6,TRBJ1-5,TGTGCCAGCAGCACCGGGACAGGGGAGGGTCAGCCCCAGCATTTT,CASSTGTGEGQPQHF
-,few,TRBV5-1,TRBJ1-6,TGCGCCAGCAGCTTGAAGGGGGAGTACAATTCACCCCTCCACTTT,CASSLKGEYNSPLHF
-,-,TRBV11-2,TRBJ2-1,TGTGCCAGCAGCTTCCGGCAGGGGTATAGTGAGCAGTTCTTC,CASSFRQGYSEQFF
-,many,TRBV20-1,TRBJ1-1,TGCAGTGCTCTCCTGGGTGGCGGGGACACTGAAGCTTTCTTT,CSALLGGGDTEAFF
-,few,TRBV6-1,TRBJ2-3,TGTGCCAGCAGCTCGATACACATTACAGATACGCAGTATTTT,CASSSIHITDTQYF
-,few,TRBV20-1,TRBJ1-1,TGCAGTGCGAGACCGTGGGGGGGTGCGACTGAAGCTTTCTTT,CSARPWGGATEAFF
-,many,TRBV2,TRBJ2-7,TGTGCCAGCAGCCGGGGCTTCGACGAGCAGTACTTC,CASSRGFDEQYF
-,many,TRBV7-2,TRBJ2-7,TGTGCCAGCAGCTCGTATGACATTTACGAGCAGTACTTC,CASSSYDIYEQYF
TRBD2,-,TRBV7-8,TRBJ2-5,TGTGCCAGCAGCTTCCGGGCTAGCGGGGGGGCCGCAGAGACCCAGTACTTC,CASSFRASGGAAETQYF
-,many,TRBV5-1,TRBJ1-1,TGCGCCAGCAGCTTTCGGGGGCGCGGAACTGAAGCTTTCTTT,CASSFRGRGTEAFF
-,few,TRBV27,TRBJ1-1,TGTGCCAGCAGTTTATTGGGGAACATTGAAGCTTTCTTT,CASSLLGNIEAFF
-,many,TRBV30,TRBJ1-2,TGTGCCTCGAAGGGGACGTTTTATGGCTACACCTTC,CASKGTFYGYTF
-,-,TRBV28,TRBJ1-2,TGTGCCAGCAGTAGCAGAAAAGTCCCTAACTGTGGCTACACCTTC,CASSSRKVPNCGYTF
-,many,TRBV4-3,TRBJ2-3,TGCGCCAGCAGCCACGATAGAGGCTTGGGGCCTCACACGAATACGCAGTATTTT,CASSHDRGLGPHTNTQYF
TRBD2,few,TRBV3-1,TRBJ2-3,TGTGCCAGCAGCCAAGAGGCTCCAGCGGGGGGGCAGACAGATACGCAGTATTTT,CASSQEAPAGGQTDTQYF
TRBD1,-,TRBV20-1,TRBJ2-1,TGCAGTGCGGGAGGACAGGGGGACAGCGCCGGTGAGCAGTTCTTC,CSAGGQGDSAGEQFF
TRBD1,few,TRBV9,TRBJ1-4,TGTGCCAGCAGCGAGACCGGGACAGTGAATGAAAAACTGTTTTTT,CASSETGTVNEKLFF
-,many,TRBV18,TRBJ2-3,TGTGCCAGCTCACCACCGCTCCCCGTGGGAGATACGCAGTATTTT,CASSPPLPVGDTQYF
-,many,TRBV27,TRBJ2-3,TGTGCCAGCAGTTTACGGGACTACGGGGGGCGCGCTGATACGCAGTATTTT,CASSLRDYGGRADTQYF
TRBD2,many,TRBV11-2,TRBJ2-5,TGTGCCAGCAGCACCCGGGGAGGGGTGGAGACCCAGTACTTC,CASSTRGGVETQYF
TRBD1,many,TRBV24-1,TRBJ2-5,TGTGCCACCAGTGACAGGGGACAGGGAAGACTCGAGACCCAGTACTTC,CATSDRGQGRLETQYF
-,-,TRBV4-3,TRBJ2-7,TGCGCCAGCAGCCAAGATTGGAGCTCCTACGAGCAGTACTTC,CASSQDWSSYEQYF
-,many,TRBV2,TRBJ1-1,TGTGCCAGCAGTGAAGCGCGGGGGAACACTGAAGCTTTCTTT,CASSEARGNTEAFF
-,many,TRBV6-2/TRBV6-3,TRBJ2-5,TGTGCCAGCAGTTACTGGGCAGGAAACCTCCAAGAGACCCAGTACTTC,CASSYWAGNLQETQYF
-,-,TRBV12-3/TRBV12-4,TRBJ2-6,TGTGCCAGCAGTTTAGGGGCAACCGGGGCCAACGTCCTGACTTTC,CASSLGATGANVLTF
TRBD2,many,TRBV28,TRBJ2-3,TGTGCCAGCAGTCCGGTAGCGGGGGGGCTAGCAGATACGCAGTATTTT,CASSPVAGGLADTQYF
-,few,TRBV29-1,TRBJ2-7,TGCAGCGCAGGTCTGGCCTACGAGCAGTACTTC,CSAGLAYEQYF
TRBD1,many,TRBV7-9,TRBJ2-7,TGTGCCAGCAGCTTATCCGGGACAGGGTCCTACGAGCAGTACTTC,CASSLSGTGSYEQYF
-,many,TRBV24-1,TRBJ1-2,TGTGCCACCAGTGATAACTATGGCTACACCTTC,CATSDNYGYTF
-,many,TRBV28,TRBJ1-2,TGTGCCACCGTGTGGAGGGACCACTATGGCTACACCTTC,CATVWRDHYGYTF